The 7 T cell receptor beta chains presented below share a single source sample, sequenced in a study of breast tumors, draining lymph nodes, adjacent tissues. TCRdb re-called the multiplex PCR reads with MiXCR, one entry per CDR3 protein. Of approximately 52,000 distinct CDR3 sequences in the sample, under 45% were seen once. Material for sequencing was breast tumor tissue. The receptor set was obtained from a female donor with breast cancer. Some clones in this sample may be carry-over from other donors' samples.

The chain recombines TRBV5-1 with TRBJ1-3, with D possibly TRBD1 on 5 matching bases. This CDR3 has 18 amino acids. Germline values: CDR1 SGHRS, CDR2 YFSETQ. Trimming shortened V by 4 bases and J by 0 bases, and 20 bases separated the two germline ends. The CDR3 bases are TGCGCCAGCAGCCTGATCCCTCGGGGTGGGGGCTCTGGAAACACCATATATTTT. Residues: CASSLIPRGGGSGNTIYF.

This clonotype was found many times. The CDR3 coding sequence is TGTGCCAGCAGCTTGGTGTTGGGGACAGGGTCTGAAAAACTGTTTTTT. Protein sequence: CASSLVLGTGSEKLFF. V and J are TRBV5-6 and TRBJ1-4; TRBD1 aligns across 9 bases. Losses at the gene ends were 0 bases for V and 7 bases for J; bases not matched to a gene: 7. Germline CDR1 is SGHDT and CDR2 is YYEEEE. The CDR3 spans 16 residues.

The V gene is TRBV4-3, the J gene TRBJ2-7, with D possibly TRBD1 on 5 matching bases. Trimming shortened V by 0 bases and J by 3 bases, and 21 bases separated the two germline ends. From germline, CDR1 is LGHNA and CDR2 YSLEER. The CDR3 consists of 18 residues. CDR3 loop: CASSQDRQGAVGGYEQYF. The CDR3 DNA sequence: TGCGCCAGCAGCCAAGATAGGCAGGGTGCCGTTGGTGGCTACGAGCAGTACTTC.

The table lists this clonotype with many counts. This chain joins TRBV6-1 and TRBJ1-5; weak D call: TRBD1 (5 bases). This CDR3 comprises 16 residues. The germline gives CDR1 MNHNS, CDR2 SASEGT. With 1 base removed from V and 0 bases from J, the gap between germline ends came to 10 bases. The CDR3 loop reads CASSEGGSYSNQPQHF. The CDR3 region has the DNA TGTGCCAGCAGTGAAGGGGGGAGTTATAGCAATCAGCCCCAGCATTTT.

This clonotype was counted many times. The V and J genes are TRBV3-1 and TRBJ2-5; D not resolved. Between the trimmed V and J ends, which lost 4 bases and 2 bases, there was a span of 8 bases. The CDR3 runs to 13 residues. Germline CDR1 is LGHDT and CDR2 is YNNKEL (reference sequence). The CDR3 sequence is CASSLKLQETQYF. The CDR3 DNA reads as TGTGCCAGCAGCCTCAAACTACAAGAGACCCAGTACTTC.

This clonotype appeared many times. The chain has TRBV7-2 and TRBJ2-1; TRBD2 agrees at 8 bases. Germline values: CDR1 SGHTA, CDR2 FQGNSA. The CDR3 length is 15 residues. V gave up 2 bases and J gave up 4 bases; unmatched junction bases: 4. The CDR3 DNA reads as TGTGCCAGCAGCTTATTTACTAGCGGATACAATGAGCAGTTCTTC. This codes for CASSLFTSGYNEQFF.

This clonotype was observed many times. A clone one base away is much larger, so this may be a read error. This chain connects TRBV20-1 to TRBJ2-7; tentatively, D is TRBD1 or TRBD2 (5 bases each). Trimming pared 0 bases from V and 3 bases from J, leaving 18 bases between. Germline CDR1 DFQATT, CDR2 SNEGSKA (reference sequence). This CDR3 region has 16 residues. The CDR3 bases are TGCAGTGCTAGAGATTTGGAGAGGGGAGCACACTACGAGCAGTACTTC. Protein sequence: CSARDLERGAHYEQYF.